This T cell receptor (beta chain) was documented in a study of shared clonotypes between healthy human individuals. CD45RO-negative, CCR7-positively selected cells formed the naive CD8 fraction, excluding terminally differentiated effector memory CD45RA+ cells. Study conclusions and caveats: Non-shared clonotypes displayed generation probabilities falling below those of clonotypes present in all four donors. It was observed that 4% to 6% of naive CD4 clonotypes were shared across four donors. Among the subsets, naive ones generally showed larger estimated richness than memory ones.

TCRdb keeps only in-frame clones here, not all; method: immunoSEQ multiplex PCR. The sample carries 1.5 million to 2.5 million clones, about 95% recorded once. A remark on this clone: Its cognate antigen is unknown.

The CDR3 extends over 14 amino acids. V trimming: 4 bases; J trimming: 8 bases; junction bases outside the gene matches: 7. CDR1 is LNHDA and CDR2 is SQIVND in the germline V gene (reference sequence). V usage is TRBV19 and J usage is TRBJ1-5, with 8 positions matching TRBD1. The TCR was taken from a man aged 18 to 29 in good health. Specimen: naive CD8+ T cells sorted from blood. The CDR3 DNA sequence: TGTGCCAGTAGTAAGGACAGGGAACAGAAGCCCCAGCATTTT. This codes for CASSKDREQKPQHF.